This passage covers 6 T cell receptor beta chains from one sample sequenced in a study of blood T cell repertoires in COVID-19. Sequenced by immunoSEQ multiplex PCR; TCRdb stores in-frame clones only, minus some. The sample shows some 64,000 clones, over 75% of them seen only once. The specimen sequenced was peripheral blood. The receptors here all came from a man in his fifties or sixties with acute or convalescent COVID-19.

This chain links TRBV2 with TRBJ1-2, with D possibly being TRBD1 (5 bases). This CDR3 has 14 amino acids. Deletions cut 1 base from V and 7 bases from J, with 13 bases between. The germline gives CDR1 SNHLY, CDR2 FYNNEI. The DNA of the CDR3 is TGTGCCAGCAGTGAAGAAAGGCGCCAGGGTGGCTACACCTTC. Residues: CASSEERRQGGYTF.

The chain has TRBV7-9 and TRBJ2-7, with TRBD2 matching over 11 bases. J gave up 4 bases and V 5 bases, and 7 bases lay outside the gene matches. Germline V gives CDR1 SEHNR, CDR2 FQNEAQ (reference sequence). This CDR3 region has 15 residues. CDR3 in amino acids: CASSDTSGRPYEQYF. The CDR3 nucleotides read TGTGCCAGCAGCGACACTAGCGGGAGACCTTACGAGCAGTACTTC.

This clone has more than one count but fewer than ten. The genes are TRBV7-8 and TRBJ2-7, with 14 bases lining up with TRBD2. The germline gives CDR1 SGHVS, CDR2 FQNEAQ. The CDR3 is 17 residues long. After removal of 0 bases from V and 5 bases from J, the junction contained 6 bases not matched to a gene. CDR3 sequence: CASSLARLAGGPHEQYF. The CDR3 coding sequence is TGTGCCAGCAGCTTAGCCCGACTAGCGGGAGGGCCCCACGAGCAGTACTTC. Supplemented by reference TRBV7-8 and TRBJ2-7, the full variable domain reads GAGVSQSPRYKVAKRGQDVALRCDPISGHVSLFWYQQALGQGPEFLTYFQNEAQLDKSGLPSDRFFAERPEGSVSTLKIQRTQQEDSAVYLCASSLARLAGGPHEQYFGPGTRLTVT.

This clone occurred a few times. The V and J genes are TRBV11-2 and TRBJ2-7; D is ambiguous. Germline-derived CDR1 and CDR2 are SGHAT and FQNNGV. The CDR3 sequence is 12 residues long. V dropped 0 bases and J dropped 12 bases, with 12 bases sitting between them. The CDR3: CASSLDRNWRYF. CDR3 nucleotides: TGTGCCAGCAGCTTAGATCGGAATTGGAGGTACTTC.

The V and J genes are TRBV7-9 and TRBJ2-5; TRBD1 might be the D (6 bases). Trimming stripped 1 base from V and 5 bases from J, with 17 bases between. Looked up from germline, CDR1 is SEHNR and CDR2 is FQNEAQ (reference sequence). This CDR3 comprises 16 residues. The CDR3 sequence: CASSLDGRGPSETQYF. The CDR3 region has the DNA TGTGCCAGCAGCTTAGACGGCAGGGGTCCTTCGGAGACCCAGTACTTC.

The rearrangement joins TRBV5-6 to TRBJ2-7; D gene ambiguous. Trimming cost V 4 bases and J 4 bases, with 12 bases left between them. The germline CDR1 and CDR2 sequences are SGHDT and YYEEEE. The CDR3 totals 13 residues. CDR3 residues: CASSPVLSYEQYF. CDR3 DNA: TGTGCCAGCAGCCCGGTCCTCTCTTACGAGCAGTACTTC.